The sequence of this T cell receptor beta chain was determined in a study of shared clonotypes between healthy human individuals. Notes on the study in general: Clonotype sharing among donors, it was expected, would be affected by sequencing depth.

In the case of this clone: Its specificity is not known. Other nucleotide sequences in the sample specify the same CDR3.

The CDR3 totals 15 residues. The germline CDR1 and CDR2 sequences are SGHTA and FQGNSA. V gave up 5 bases and J gave up 5 bases; unmatched junction bases: 5. The repertoire was sequenced with immunoSEQ multiplex PCR; TCRdb's copy has only in-frame clones and lacks some. The sample consists of approximately 2,000,000 clones, approximately 90% of them appearing once. The source material was naive CD4+ T cells from PBMCs. Subset here: CD45RA+ positively selected. The chain recombines TRBV7-2 with TRBJ2-7; 14 nucleotides line up with TRBD2. The clonotype comes from a man between 18 and 29 years old in good health. Some clones in this sample may be carry-over from other donors' samples. DNA for the CDR3: TGTGCCAGCAGCCCCGGGACTAGCGGGAGCAACGAGCAGTACTTC. The encoded protein is CASSPGTSGSNEQYF.